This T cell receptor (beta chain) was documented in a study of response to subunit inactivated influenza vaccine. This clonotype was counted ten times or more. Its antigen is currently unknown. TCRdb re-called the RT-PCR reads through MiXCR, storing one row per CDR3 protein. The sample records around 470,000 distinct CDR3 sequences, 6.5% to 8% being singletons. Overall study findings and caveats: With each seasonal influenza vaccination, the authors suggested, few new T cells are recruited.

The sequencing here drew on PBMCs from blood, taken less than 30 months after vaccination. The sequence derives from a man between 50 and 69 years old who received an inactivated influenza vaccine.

CDR3 region: CSAPGQGLLNEQFF. Here the CDR3 DNA reads TGCAGTGCTCCGGGACAGGGACTACTCAATGAGCAGTTCTTC. V usage is TRBV20-1 and J usage is TRBJ2-1, with TRBD1 matching 9 bases. The ends lost 5 bases at V and 6 bases at J; junction bases unmatched: 8. This CDR3 region has 14 residues. From germline, CDR1 is DFQATT and CDR2 SNEGSKA (reference sequence).